This T cell receptor beta chain was documented in a study of T cell clonality in common variable immunodeficiency. This clone was counted a few times. Its specificity is not known. The read ends 3 residues early relative to the CDR3; the germline J gene fills the gap. This CDR3 contains 14 residues. Germline loops: CDR1 SEHNR, CDR2 FQNEAQ (reference sequence). Trimming left V 6 bases short and J 5 bases short, with 16 bases between. TCRdb's table, derived via immunoSEQ multiplex PCR, lists solely in-frame clones and lacks some. The sample was found to contain fewer than 60,000 clones, and every one recurs. General study results and limits: Shared TCRbeta clones were fewer between CVID subjects than controls. In common variable immunodeficiency, TCR beta chains reportedly carried fewer deletions and N-nucleotide insertions.

The sequence was collected from a person aged 18 to 69 in good health. Material for sequencing was peripheral blood mononuclear cells. The genes are TRBV7-9 and TRBJ2-5; no firm D call. The CDR3: CASSPQYSKETQYF. CDR3 bases read: TGTGCCAGCAGTCCCCAATACAGTAAGGAGACC.